One sample yielded the 9 T cell receptor beta chains listed below, sequenced in a study of blood T cell repertoires in COVID-19. The method was immunoSEQ multiplex PCR; TCRdb's version includes in-frame clones alone and lacks a portion of them. The data hold about 76,000 clones, with more than 75% observed a single time. Specimen: peripheral blood. The origin of the receptors is a man between 60 and 75 years old with COVID-19, enrolled during active disease.

V is TRBV2 and J is TRBJ2-2, with 8 bases that match TRBD1. The CDR3 extends over 16 amino acids. CDR1 is SNHLY and CDR2 is FYNNEI in the germline V gene. The V gene end was trimmed by 6 bases and the J gene end by 8 bases; junction bases not matched to a gene: 14. Written as DNA, the CDR3 is TGTGCCAGCAGGGCCCCCGGGACAGGCGCCTTTGGGGAGCTGTTTTTT. This gives the protein CASRAPGTGAFGELFF.

V is TRBV28 and J is TRBJ1-2; 8 positions match TRBD1. J was trimmed by 6 bases and V by 6 bases; bases with no gene match: 12. The V gene's germline CDR1 is MDHEN and CDR2 SYDVKM. This CDR3 region has 15 residues. CDR3 residues: CASSLVPQGANGYTF. CDR3 nucleotide sequence: TGTGCCAGCAGCTTAGTGCCCCAGGGGGCAAATGGCTACACCTTC.

The chain carries TRBV5-1 and TRBJ2-7; 10 bases are shared with TRBD2. The J segment lost 6 bases and the V segment lost 2 bases, leaving 8 bases of the junction unmatched. The CDR3 loop spans 15 amino acids. CDR1 is SGHRS, CDR2 YFSETQ, per germline. The CDR3 loop reads CASSFTSGDVGEQYF. The CDR3 DNA is TGCGCCAGCAGCTTTACTAGCGGGGATGTAGGCGAGCAGTACTTC.

The chain is built from TRBV6-2 or TRBV6-3 and TRBJ2-7; 15 bases align to TRBD2. V lost 4 bases, J lost 8 bases, and 9 bases stayed unmatched. The CDR3 consists of 16 residues. The germline gives CDR1 MNHEY, CDR2 SVGEGT. The CDR3 loop reads CASSWLGLAGGPQQYF. The CDR3 DNA reads as TGTGCCAGCAGTTGGTTAGGACTAGCGGGAGGGCCCCAGCAGTACTTC.

The chain uses TRBV27 and TRBJ1-4; weak D call: TRBD1 (5 bases). CDR1 MNHEY and CDR2 SMNVEV come from the germline V gene (reference sequence). The germline V and J ends were trimmed by 0 bases and 6 bases, with 8 bases remaining between them. The CDR3 loop spans 14 amino acids. The DNA of the CDR3 is TGTGCCAGCAGTTTATCGTTAGGGGATGAAAAACTGTTTTTT. Protein: CASSLSLGDEKLFF.

The V gene is TRBV19, the J gene TRBJ1-2, with a weak D call TRBD1 (6 bases). This CDR3 has 18 amino acids. Germline CDR1 is LNHDA and CDR2 is SQIVND (reference sequence). Trimming took off 5 bases at V and 5 bases at J, with 27 bases between the two ends. CDR3: CASSSTPRGPLAPYGYTF. In DNA, the CDR3 is TGTGCCAGTAGTTCTACTCCCAGGGGCCCGCTTGCTCCGTATGGCTACACCTTC.

The chain links TRBV12-3 or TRBV12-4 to TRBJ2-4, with a possible D match to TRBD2 (5 bases). The V end lost 4 bases, the J end lost 15 bases, and 13 bases lay between the germline ends. This CDR3 is 11 amino acids long. CDR3 DNA: TGTGCCAGCAGTTCCGCGGGCCCTCGGTACTTC. Amino acids: CASSSAGPRYF.

CDR3 sequence: CASSHRDTRGYGYTF. In DNA form, the CDR3 reads TGTGCCAGCAGCCACCGGGACACCCGTGGGTATGGCTACACCTTC. The genes are TRBV2 and TRBJ1-2, with D possibly being TRBD1 (6 bases). CDR3 length: 15 amino acids. Germline V gene sequence: CDR1 SNHLY, CDR2 FYNNEI. V was cut by 6 bases and J by 5 bases, with 19 bases left in between.

The chain recombines TRBV3-1 (or the pseudogene TRBV3-2) with TRBJ2-7, with TRBD1 matching 8 bases. Germline CDR1 is LGHDT and CDR2 is YNNKEL (reference sequence). J was trimmed by 7 bases and V by 4 bases; bases with no gene match: 12. The CDR3 length is 15 residues. Written as DNA, the CDR3 is TGTGCCAGCAGCCCCTGGGGCAGGGGGCGAGGGGAGCAGTACTTC. Its protein is CASSPWGRGRGEQYF.